Listed below are T cell receptor beta chains from one sample, sequenced in a study of blood T cell repertoires in COVID-19. The method was immunoSEQ multiplex PCR; TCRdb's version includes in-frame clones alone and lacks a portion of them. The table records over 250,000 clones, 70% to 90% of them present only once. Sequencing was performed on peripheral blood. These receptors came from a woman aged 70 to 79 with acute or convalescent COVID-19. CDR3s include the opening cysteine and the closing phenylalanine or tryptophan. D genes are given only for firm matches. Clone size, where shown, is once, few, many, or a class for clones that have expanded.

j_call: TRBJ2-2; v_call: TRBV7-2; d_call: TRBD2; clone_size: -; cdr3_nt: TGTGCCAGCAGCGCCTACGCCCTAGCGGGGGGACCCACCGGGGAGCTGTTTTTT; cdr3_aa: CASSAYALAGGPTGELFF
j_call: TRBJ2-1; v_call: TRBV19; d_call: TRBD2; clone_size: -; cdr3_nt: TGTGCCAGTAGTCTGACTAGCGGGGTAAACAATGAGCAGTTCTTC; cdr3_aa: CASSLTSGVNNEQFF
j_call: TRBJ2-1; v_call: TRBV5-5; d_call: TRBD2; clone_size: -; cdr3_nt: TGTGCCAGCAGCTTGGGCGGGGGGGTCTACAATGAGCAGTTCTTC; cdr3_aa: CASSLGGGVYNEQFF
j_call: TRBJ2-1; v_call: TRBV18; d_call: -; clone_size: -; cdr3_nt: TGTGCCAGCTCACCGGGCACAGGGTCCCCCTCCTACAATGAGCAGTTCTTC; cdr3_aa: CASSPGTGSPSYNEQFF
j_call: TRBJ1-5; v_call: TRBV9; d_call: TRBD1; clone_size: -; cdr3_nt: TGTGCCAGCAGCTCCCCGGGACAGATTAATCAGCCCCAGCATTTT; cdr3_aa: CASSSPGQINQPQHF
j_call: TRBJ1-2; v_call: TRBV6-5; d_call: -; clone_size: -; cdr3_nt: TGTGCCAGCACGCTGCAACTGACAGGTAGAGATGGCTACACCTTC; cdr3_aa: CASTLQLTGRDGYTF
j_call: TRBJ1-6; v_call: TRBV7-9; d_call: TRBD1; clone_size: -; cdr3_nt: TGTGCCAGCAACCAAGGACAGGACTCCTATAATTCACCCCTCCACTTT; cdr3_aa: CASNQGQDSYNSPLHF
j_call: TRBJ1-5; v_call: TRBV10-2; d_call: -; clone_size: -; cdr3_nt: TGCGCCAGCAGTGCGGGATTGGACAATCAGCCCCAGCATTTT; cdr3_aa: CASSAGLDNQPQHF
j_call: TRBJ1-6; v_call: TRBV10-3; d_call: -; clone_size: few; cdr3_nt: TGTGCCATCCGCACCGCCGGGGATTCACCCCTCCACTTT; cdr3_aa: CAIRTAGDSPLHF
j_call: TRBJ2-7; v_call: TRBV5-1; d_call: TRBD2; clone_size: once; cdr3_nt: TGCGCCAGCAGCTTGGGGGCTAGCGGTACCTACGAGCAGTACTTC; cdr3_aa: CASSLGASGTYEQYF
j_call: TRBJ2-5; v_call: TRBV18; d_call: -; clone_size: -; cdr3_nt: TGTGCCAGCTCACCACGGGGGGTAGAGACCCAGTACTTC; cdr3_aa: CASSPRGVETQYF
j_call: TRBJ2-7; v_call: TRBV5-1; d_call: -; clone_size: -; cdr3_nt: TGCGCCAGCAGCTTGGGCAGGGCCGGCGAGCAGTACTTC; cdr3_aa: CASSLGRAGEQYF
j_call: TRBJ2-7; v_call: TRBV7-2; d_call: -; clone_size: -; cdr3_nt: TGTGCCAGCAGCCCCCGCGGGGGCCTAACCTACGAGCAGTACTTC; cdr3_aa: CASSPRGGLTYEQYF
j_call: TRBJ2-2; v_call: TRBV3-1/TRBV3-2; d_call: TRBD2; clone_size: -; cdr3_nt: TGTGCCAGCAGTTATCGATGGGAGGGCACCGGGGAGCTGTTTTTT; cdr3_aa: CASSYRWEGTGELFF
j_call: TRBJ1-1; v_call: TRBV2; d_call: -; clone_size: -; cdr3_nt: TGTGCCAGCAGTGACCAGGGAAGAGGCCACACTGAAGCTTTCTTT; cdr3_aa: CASSDQGRGHTEAFF
j_call: TRBJ1-2; v_call: TRBV7-2; d_call: TRBD1; clone_size: -; cdr3_nt: TGTGCCAGCAGCTCGGACAGGGTTGGCTACACCTTC; cdr3_aa: CASSSDRVGYTF
j_call: TRBJ2-2; v_call: TRBV5-1; d_call: TRBD2; clone_size: -; cdr3_nt: TGCGCCAGCAGCCTAGAGGGACTACCGGGGGCCGGGGAGCTGTTTTTT; cdr3_aa: CASSLEGLPGAGELFF
j_call: TRBJ2-5; v_call: TRBV5-4; d_call: TRBD1; clone_size: -; cdr3_nt: TGTGCCAGCAGCTGGACAGGGGGCGACGAGACCCAGTACTTC; cdr3_aa: CASSWTGGDETQYF
j_call: TRBJ1-2; v_call: TRBV19; d_call: TRBD1; clone_size: -; cdr3_nt: TGTGCCAGTAGTATTGGTGGGACAGGTCTGTGGGGCTACACCTTC; cdr3_aa: CASSIGGTGLWGYTF
j_call: TRBJ1-1; v_call: TRBV14; d_call: -; clone_size: -; cdr3_nt: TGTGCCAGCAGCCGCATACAGGGCGGGGGCACTGAAGCTTTCTTT; cdr3_aa: CASSRIQGGGTEAFF
j_call: TRBJ1-2; v_call: TRBV5-1; d_call: TRBD1; clone_size: once; cdr3_nt: TGCGCCAGCAGCTTGGAATACAGGGGAAACTATGGCTACACCTTC; cdr3_aa: CASSLEYRGNYGYTF
j_call: TRBJ2-5; v_call: TRBV5-1; d_call: -; clone_size: -; cdr3_nt: TGCGCCAGCAGCTTGGCGAGGGGGTACCAAGAGACCCAGTACTTC; cdr3_aa: CASSLARGYQETQYF
j_call: TRBJ1-2; v_call: TRBV27; d_call: -; clone_size: -; cdr3_nt: TGTGCCAGCAGTACGACGGGGGTTGGCTACACCTTC; cdr3_aa: CASSTTGVGYTF
j_call: TRBJ2-1; v_call: TRBV19; d_call: TRBD1; clone_size: -; cdr3_nt: TGTGCCAGTAGTATTCGCGTTGAGACAGGGGGTAGGAATGAGCAGTTCTTC; cdr3_aa: CASSIRVETGGRNEQFF
j_call: TRBJ2-2; v_call: TRBV30; d_call: -; clone_size: -; cdr3_nt: TGTGCCCTCAAACTCGGGGGGCCCACCGGGGAGCTGTTTTTT; cdr3_aa: CALKLGGPTGELFF
j_call: TRBJ1-1; v_call: TRBV29-1; d_call: -; clone_size: -; cdr3_nt: TGCAGCGTTAGGGGCACTGAAGCTTTCTTT; cdr3_aa: CSVRGTEAFF
j_call: TRBJ1-3; v_call: TRBV29-1; d_call: -; clone_size: once; cdr3_nt: TGCAGCGTTGAATCCGGCTCTGGAAACACCATATATTTT; cdr3_aa: CSVESGSGNTIYF
j_call: TRBJ2-6; v_call: TRBV7-8; d_call: TRBD1; clone_size: -; cdr3_nt: TGTGCCAGCAGCCTCGACAGGGGGATAACTGGGGCCAACGTCCTGACTTTC; cdr3_aa: CASSLDRGITGANVLTF
j_call: TRBJ2-7; v_call: TRBV6-2/TRBV6-3; d_call: -; clone_size: -; cdr3_nt: TGTGCCAGCAGTTCCCTTTCGACTAGCGAGCAGTACTTC; cdr3_aa: CASSSLSTSEQYF
j_call: TRBJ2-5; v_call: TRBV2; d_call: -; clone_size: -; cdr3_nt: TGTGCCAGCAGTGAATCGCTAGCCGGTGAGACCCAGTACTTC; cdr3_aa: CASSESLAGETQYF
j_call: TRBJ1-5; v_call: TRBV13; d_call: -; clone_size: -; cdr3_nt: TGTGCCAGCAGCCTCGCAGGGGTGCATCAGCCCCAGCATTTT; cdr3_aa: CASSLAGVHQPQHF
j_call: TRBJ1-1; v_call: TRBV29-1; d_call: -; clone_size: -; cdr3_nt: TGCAGCGCCACAGGGAACACTGAAGCTTTCTTT; cdr3_aa: CSATGNTEAFF
j_call: TRBJ2-7; v_call: TRBV12-3/TRBV12-4; d_call: -; clone_size: -; cdr3_nt: TGTGCCAGCAGTTTAGTGGCCGGGTACGAGCAGTACTTC; cdr3_aa: CASSLVAGYEQYF
j_call: TRBJ1-1; v_call: TRBV2; d_call: -; clone_size: -; cdr3_nt: TGTGCCAGCAGCGCGACAGGAGCCTCTGAAGCTTTCTTT; cdr3_aa: CASSATGASEAFF
j_call: TRBJ1-6; v_call: TRBV7-2; d_call: TRBD1; clone_size: few; cdr3_nt: TGTGCCAGCAGCTGGAGGGACAGAACAAATTCACCCCTCCACTTT; cdr3_aa: CASSWRDRTNSPLHF
j_call: TRBJ1-2; v_call: TRBV30; d_call: -; clone_size: few; cdr3_nt: TGTGCCTGGAGTAAGGGGAACTATGGCTACACCTTC; cdr3_aa: CAWSKGNYGYTF
j_call: TRBJ2-1; v_call: TRBV5-4; d_call: TRBD1; clone_size: -; cdr3_nt: TGTGCCAGCAGACAGGGGCTCGTCGGTGAGCAGTTCTTC; cdr3_aa: CASRQGLVGEQFF
j_call: TRBJ2-7; v_call: TRBV11-2; d_call: TRBD2; clone_size: -; cdr3_nt: TGTGCCAGCAGCCGTATCGCCGGGACTAGGAGCTTCGAGCAGTACTTC; cdr3_aa: CASSRIAGTRSFEQYF
j_call: TRBJ1-5; v_call: TRBV6-6; d_call: TRBD1; clone_size: -; cdr3_nt: TGTGCCAGCAGTCTCCGGGACAGGGGTCTTAATAGCAATCAGCCCCAGCATTTT; cdr3_aa: CASSLRDRGLNSNQPQHF
j_call: TRBJ1-5; v_call: TRBV2; d_call: TRBD1; clone_size: -; cdr3_nt: TGTGCCAGCAGGGCCGGGACAGGGAGTATCGATCAGCCCCAGCATTTT; cdr3_aa: CASRAGTGSIDQPQHF
j_call: TRBJ1-6; v_call: TRBV7-2; d_call: TRBD1; clone_size: -; cdr3_nt: TGTGCCAGCAGCCCGTGGACAGGGGCACGGATTGATTCACCCCTCCACTTT; cdr3_aa: CASSPWTGARIDSPLHF
j_call: TRBJ2-5; v_call: TRBV19; d_call: -; clone_size: -; cdr3_nt: TGTGCCAGTAGGAACTCCGCTGCAGGGGTCCAGTACTTC; cdr3_aa: CASRNSAAGVQYF
j_call: TRBJ1-1; v_call: TRBV5-1; d_call: -; clone_size: once; cdr3_nt: TGCGCCAGCAGCTTCGGGGGAATGAACACTGAAGCTTTCTTT; cdr3_aa: CASSFGGMNTEAFF
j_call: TRBJ2-2; v_call: TRBV5-4; d_call: TRBD1; clone_size: -; cdr3_nt: TGTGCCAGCAGCACGGGGACAGGGAACACCGGGGAGCTGTTTTTT; cdr3_aa: CASSTGTGNTGELFF